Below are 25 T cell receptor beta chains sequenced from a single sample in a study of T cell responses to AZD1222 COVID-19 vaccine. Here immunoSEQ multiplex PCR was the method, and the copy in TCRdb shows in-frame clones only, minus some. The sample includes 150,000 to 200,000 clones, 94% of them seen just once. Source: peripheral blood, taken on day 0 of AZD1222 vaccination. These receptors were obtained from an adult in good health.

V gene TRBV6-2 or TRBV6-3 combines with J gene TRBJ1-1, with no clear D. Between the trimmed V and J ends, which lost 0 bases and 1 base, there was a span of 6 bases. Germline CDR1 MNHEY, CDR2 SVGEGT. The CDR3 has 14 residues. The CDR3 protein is CASSYSGANTEAFF. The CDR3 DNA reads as TGTGCCAGCAGTTACTCCGGAGCGAACACTGAAGCTTTCTTT.

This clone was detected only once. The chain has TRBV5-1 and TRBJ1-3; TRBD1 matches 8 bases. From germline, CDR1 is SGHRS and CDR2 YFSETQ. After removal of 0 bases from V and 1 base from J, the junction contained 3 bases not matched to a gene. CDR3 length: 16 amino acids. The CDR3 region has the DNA TGCGCCAGCAGCTTGGAAACAGGGGGATCTGGAAACACCATATATTTT. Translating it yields CASSLETGGSGNTIYF.

In nucleotides, the CDR3 is TGCAGTGCTAGTCCTTATACAGTCTACAATGAGCAGTTCTTC. This encodes CSASPYTVYNEQFF. The chain uses TRBV20-1 and TRBJ2-1; D remains unclear. CDR1 is DFQATT, CDR2 SNEGSKA, per germline (reference sequence). The V gene lost 3 bases and the J gene lost 3 bases, with 12 bases spanning the gap. The CDR3 has 14 residues.

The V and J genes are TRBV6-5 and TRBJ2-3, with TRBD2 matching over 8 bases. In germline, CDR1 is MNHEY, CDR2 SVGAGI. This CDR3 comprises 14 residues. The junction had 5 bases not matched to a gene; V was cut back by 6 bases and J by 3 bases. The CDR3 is CASSLAGATDTQYF. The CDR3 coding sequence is TGTGCCAGCAGCCTAGCGGGTGCGACAGATACGCAGTATTTT.

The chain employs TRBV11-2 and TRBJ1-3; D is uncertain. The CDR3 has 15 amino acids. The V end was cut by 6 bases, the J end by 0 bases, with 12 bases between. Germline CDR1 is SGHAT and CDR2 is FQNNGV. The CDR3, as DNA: TGTGCCAGCAGTGAGTGGGGTCGCTCTGGAAACACCATATATTTT. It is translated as CASSEWGRSGNTIYF. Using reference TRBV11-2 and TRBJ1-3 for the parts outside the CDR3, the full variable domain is EAGVAQSPRYKIIEKRQSVAFWCNPISGHATLYWYQQILGQGPKLLIQFQNNGVVDDSQLPKDRFSAERLKGVDSTLKIQPAKLEDSAVYLCASSEWGRSGNTIYFGEGSWLTVV.

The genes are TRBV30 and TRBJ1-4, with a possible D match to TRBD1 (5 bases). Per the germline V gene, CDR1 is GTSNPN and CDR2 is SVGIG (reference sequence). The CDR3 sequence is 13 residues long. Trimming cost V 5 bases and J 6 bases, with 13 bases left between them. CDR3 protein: CAWGTGVDEKLFF. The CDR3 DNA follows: TGTGCCTGGGGGACGGGGGTAGATGAAAAACTGTTTTTT.

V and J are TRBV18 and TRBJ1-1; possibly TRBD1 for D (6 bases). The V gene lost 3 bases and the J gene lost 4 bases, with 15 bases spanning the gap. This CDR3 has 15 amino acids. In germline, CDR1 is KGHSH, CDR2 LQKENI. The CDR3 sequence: CASSPKQGIVTEAFF. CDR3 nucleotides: TGTGCCAGCTCACCTAAACAGGGCATAGTCACTGAAGCTTTCTTT.

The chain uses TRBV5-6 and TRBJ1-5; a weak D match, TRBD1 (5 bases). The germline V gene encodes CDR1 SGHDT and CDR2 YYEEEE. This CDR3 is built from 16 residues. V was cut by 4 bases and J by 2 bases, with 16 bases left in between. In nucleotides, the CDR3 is TGTGCCAGCAGCCGAAGAGGGACGGGGGGCAATCAGCCCCAGCATTTT. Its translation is CASSRRGTGGNQPQHF.

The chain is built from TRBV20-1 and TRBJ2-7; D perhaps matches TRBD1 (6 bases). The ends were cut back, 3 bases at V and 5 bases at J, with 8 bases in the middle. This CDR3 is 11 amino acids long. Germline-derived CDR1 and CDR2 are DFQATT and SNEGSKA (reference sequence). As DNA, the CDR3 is TGCAGTGCTAGTAGGGGGAACGAGCAGTACTTC. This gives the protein CSASRGNEQYF.

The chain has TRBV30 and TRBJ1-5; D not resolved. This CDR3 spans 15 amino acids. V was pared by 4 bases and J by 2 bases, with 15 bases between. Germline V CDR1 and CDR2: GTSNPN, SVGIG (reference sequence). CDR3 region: CAWTANGRGNQPQHF. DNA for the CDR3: TGTGCCTGGACAGCAAATGGGCGAGGCAATCAGCCCCAGCATTTT.

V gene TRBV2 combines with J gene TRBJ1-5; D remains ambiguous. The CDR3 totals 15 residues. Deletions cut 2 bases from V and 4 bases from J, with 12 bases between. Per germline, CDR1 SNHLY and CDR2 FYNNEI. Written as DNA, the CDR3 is TGTGCCAGCAGTGAAAATCGACGGCAAAATCAGCCCCAGCATTTT. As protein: CASSENRRQNQPQHF.

The CDR3 loop is CASSSRTGGHTEAFF. The CDR3 region has the DNA TGTGCCAGCAGCTCTCGGACAGGGGGGCACACTGAAGCTTTCTTT. V and J are TRBV7-3 and TRBJ1-1; 10 positions agree with TRBD1. With V trimmed by 4 bases and J by 3 bases, 5 bases remained unmatched. Germline V CDR1 and CDR2: SGHTA, FQGTGA. This CDR3 contains 15 residues. The full variable domain, in which reference TRBV7-3 and TRBJ1-1 provide the parts outside the CDR3, is GAGVSQTPSNKVTEKGKYVELRCDPISGHTALYWYRQSLGQGPEFLIYFQGTGAADDSGLPNDRFFAVRPEGSVSTLKIQRTERGDSAVYLCASSSRTGGHTEAFFGQGTRLTVV.

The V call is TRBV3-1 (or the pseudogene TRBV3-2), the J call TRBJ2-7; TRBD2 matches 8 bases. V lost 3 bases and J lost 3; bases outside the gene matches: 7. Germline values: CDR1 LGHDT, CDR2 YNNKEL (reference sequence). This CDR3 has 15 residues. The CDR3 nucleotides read TGTGCCAGCAGCCAGGGGGGACTAGTCTTCTACGAGCAGTACTTC. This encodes CASSQGGLVFYEQYF.

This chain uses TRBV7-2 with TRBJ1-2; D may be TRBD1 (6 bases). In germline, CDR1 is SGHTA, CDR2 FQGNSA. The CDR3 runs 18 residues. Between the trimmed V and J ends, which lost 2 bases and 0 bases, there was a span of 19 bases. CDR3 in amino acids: CASSLFGRTVPANYGYTF. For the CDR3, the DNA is TGTGCCAGCAGCTTATTCGGCCGGACAGTTCCAGCTAACTATGGCTACACCTTC.

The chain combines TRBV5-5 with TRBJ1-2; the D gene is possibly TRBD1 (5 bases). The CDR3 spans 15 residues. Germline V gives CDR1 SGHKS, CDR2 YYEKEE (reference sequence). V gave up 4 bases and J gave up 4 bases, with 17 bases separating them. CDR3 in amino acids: CASSIRGGRGYGYTF. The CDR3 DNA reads TGTGCCAGCAGCATACGGGGTGGTAGGGGCTATGGCTACACCTTC. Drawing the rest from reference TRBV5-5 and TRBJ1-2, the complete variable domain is DAGVTQSPTHLIKTRGQQVTLRCSPISGHKSVSWYQQVLGQGPQFIFQYYEKEERGRGNFPDRFSARQFPNYSSELNVNALLLGDSALYLCASSIRGGRGYGYTFGSGTRLTVV.

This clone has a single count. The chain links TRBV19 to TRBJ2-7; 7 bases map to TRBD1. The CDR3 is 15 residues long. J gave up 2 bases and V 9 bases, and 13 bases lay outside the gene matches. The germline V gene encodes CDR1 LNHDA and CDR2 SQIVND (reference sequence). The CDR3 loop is CASGVSRGNPYEQYF. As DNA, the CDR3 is TGTGCCAGCGGCGTCTCCAGGGGGAACCCCTACGAGCAGTACTTC.

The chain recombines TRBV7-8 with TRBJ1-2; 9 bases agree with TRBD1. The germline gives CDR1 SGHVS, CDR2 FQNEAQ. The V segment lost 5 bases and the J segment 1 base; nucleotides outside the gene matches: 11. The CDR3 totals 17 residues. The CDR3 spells CASSPYRDRAFNYGYTF. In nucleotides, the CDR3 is TGTGCCAGCAGCCCATACCGGGACAGGGCCTTTAACTATGGCTACACCTTC.

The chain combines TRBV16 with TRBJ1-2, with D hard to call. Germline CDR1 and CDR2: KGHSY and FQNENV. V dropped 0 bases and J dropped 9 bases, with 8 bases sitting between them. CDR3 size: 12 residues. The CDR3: CASSQSSRSYTF. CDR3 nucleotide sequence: TGTGCCAGCAGCCAATCATCCCGTAGCTACACCTTC.

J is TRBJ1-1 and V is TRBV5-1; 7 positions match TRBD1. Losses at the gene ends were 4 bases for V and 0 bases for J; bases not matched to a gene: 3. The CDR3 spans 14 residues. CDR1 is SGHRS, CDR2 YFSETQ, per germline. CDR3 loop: CASSLGQMNTEAFF. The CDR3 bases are TGCGCCAGCAGCCTGGGACAGATGAACACTGAAGCTTTCTTT.

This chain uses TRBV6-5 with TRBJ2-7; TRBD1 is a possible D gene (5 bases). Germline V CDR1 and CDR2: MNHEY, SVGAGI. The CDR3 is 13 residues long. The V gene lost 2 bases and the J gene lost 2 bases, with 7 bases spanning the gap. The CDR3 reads CASSYGQPYEQYF. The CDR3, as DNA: TGTGCCAGCAGTTACGGACAACCCTACGAGCAGTACTTC.

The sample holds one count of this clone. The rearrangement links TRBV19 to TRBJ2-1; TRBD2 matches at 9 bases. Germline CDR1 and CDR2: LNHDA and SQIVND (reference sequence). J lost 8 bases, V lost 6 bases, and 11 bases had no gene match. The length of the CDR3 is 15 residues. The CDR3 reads CASRPTSGLSDEQFF. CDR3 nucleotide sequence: TGTGCCAGTAGACCGACTAGCGGCCTTTCAGATGAGCAGTTCTTC.

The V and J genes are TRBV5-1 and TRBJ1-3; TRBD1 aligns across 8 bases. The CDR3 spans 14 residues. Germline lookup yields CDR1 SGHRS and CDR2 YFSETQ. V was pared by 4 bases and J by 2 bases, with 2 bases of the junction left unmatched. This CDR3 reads CASSPQGAGNTIYF. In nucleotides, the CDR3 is TGCGCCAGCAGCCCACAGGGGGCTGGAAACACCATATATTTT.

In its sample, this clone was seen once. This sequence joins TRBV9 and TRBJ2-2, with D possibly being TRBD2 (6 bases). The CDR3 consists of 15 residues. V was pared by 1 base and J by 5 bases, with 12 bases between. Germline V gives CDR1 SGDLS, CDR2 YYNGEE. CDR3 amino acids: CASSVQDGTTGELFF. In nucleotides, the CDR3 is TGTGCCAGCAGCGTACAAGACGGGACTACCGGGGAGCTGTTTTTT.

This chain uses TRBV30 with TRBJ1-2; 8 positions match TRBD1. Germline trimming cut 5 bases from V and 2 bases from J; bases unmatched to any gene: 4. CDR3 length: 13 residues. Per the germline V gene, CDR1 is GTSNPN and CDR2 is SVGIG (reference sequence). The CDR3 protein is CAWSGQGNYGYTF. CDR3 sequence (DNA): TGTGCCTGGTCCGGACAGGGAAACTATGGCTACACCTTC. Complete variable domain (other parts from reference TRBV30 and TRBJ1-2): SQTIHQWPATLVQPVGSPLSLECTVEGTSNPNLYWYRQAAGRGLQLLFYSVGIGQISSEVPQNLSASRPQDRQFILSSKKLLLSDSGFYLCAWSGQGNYGYTFGSGTRLTVV.

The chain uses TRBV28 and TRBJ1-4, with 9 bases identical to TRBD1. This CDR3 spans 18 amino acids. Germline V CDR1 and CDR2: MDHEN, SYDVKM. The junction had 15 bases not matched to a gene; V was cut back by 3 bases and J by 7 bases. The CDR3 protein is CASSLGGGQGPFFEKLFF. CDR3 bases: TGTGCCAGCAGTTTGGGGGGTGGACAGGGGCCCTTTTTTGAAAAACTGTTTTTT.